The clone carrying this TCR beta chain came up a few times. The PCR contained 60 Vbeta and 13 Jbeta primers. Profiled with immunoSEQ multiplex PCR; TCRdb holds only in-frame clones, not every one. The sample holds some 100,000 clones, about 79% seen once. The data stem from a study of cytomegalovirus exposure and HLA in healthy donors. V dropped 8 bases and J dropped 4 bases, with 14 bases sitting between them. The CDR3 length is 13 residues. Germline V gene lookup returns CDR1 SQVTM and CDR2 ANQGSEA. This chain links TRBV29-1 with TRBJ2-2, with D possibly matching TRBD1 (5 bases). This sequence was found in a male donor in good health and CMV-seropositive. Sequencing was done on a sample of PBMCs. CDR3 DNA sequence: TGCAGCTCAGGGAATATGGGCACCGGGGAGCTGTTTTTT. Translation gives CSSGNMGTGELFF.